This T cell receptor beta chain was sequenced during a study of CD8+CD57+ T cells in acquired aplastic anemia. About the study: DNA from sorted CD4+ and CD8+ cells averaged about 3.2 ug.

This clonotype was seen ten or more times. The antigen remains unidentified. Regarding the study as a whole: Sharing between patients and controls was observed for around 30 CD8+ CDR3 sequences.

Profiles of TCR beta VDJ and CDR3 were generated from a genomic DNA template. Via MiXCR, TCRdb re-called the reads, giving one row per CDR3 protein. The sample records 150,000 to 200,000 distinct CDR3 sequences, 48% being singletons. By flow cytometry, patients selected for sequencing had shown an expansion of CD8+CD57+ cells. Every patient was diagnosed with severe acquired aplastic anemia. Sample: sorted CD4+, CD8+, or CD8+CD57+ T cells (not recorded which) from PBMCs. The receptor's source is a human donor with aplastic anemia.

The CDR3 spells CASTVGGATDTQYF. CDR3 DNA sequence: TGTGCCAGCACGGTCGGGGGGGCTACAGATACGCAGTATTTT. The genes are TRBV6-1 and TRBJ2-3; 8 positions agree with TRBD2. This CDR3 spans 14 amino acids. Germline V gene data show CDR1 as MNHNS and CDR2 as SASEGT. The V segment lost 7 bases and the J segment 3 bases; nucleotides outside the gene matches: 6.